This T cell receptor beta chain is from a study of T cell responses to AZD1222 COVID-19 vaccine. As regards this clone: The antigen is unknown.

Clones were read by immunoSEQ multiplex PCR, and TCRdb kept only the in-frame ones, dropping some. The sample includes some 150,000 clones, roughly 89% of them seen just once. Study conclusions and caveats: A reported finding is that nearly half of spike-specific TCRs target unmutated variant regions. Samples come after the peak T cell response, not at day 14. Spike regions recognized by vaccine-associated CD4 TCRs spanned the protein, led by 160-218 and 743-854. Donors were largely white British and mainly female; clonal diversity was possibly underestimated.

V was clipped by 2 bases and J by 4 bases; unmatched bases: 8. The CDR3 sequence is 16 residues long. Germline-derived CDR1 and CDR2 are KGHDR and SFDVKD. The J gene is TRBJ1-1, the V gene TRBV24-1, with TRBD1 matching over 8 bases. The sequencing here drew on peripheral blood, taken on day 0 of AZD1222 vaccination. The TCR sequence derives from an adult in good health. The CDR3 region has the DNA TGTGCCACCAGTGATTCCAGAACCGGGACAGGCACTGAAGCTTTCTTT. Translating gives CATSDSRTGTGTEAFF.